These T cell receptor beta chains were read from a single sample in a study of T cells in Graves' hyperthyroidism and ophthalmopathy. One entry per CDR3 protein results from TCRdb running MiXCR on the multiplex PCR reads. This table has 250,000 or so distinct CDR3 sequences, 13% to 15% appearing once. The sequencing sample was made of blood. The receptors come from a woman in her thirties or forties with Graves' hyperthyroidism that later progressed to Graves' ophthalmopathy. Both conserved end residues are part of each CDR3. The order of the fields is V gene, J gene, clone size, CDR3 length, D gene, CDR3 protein, CDR3 DNA. D genes are given only for firm matches. Clone size is shown for a subset of rows, as once, few, many or a class of expanded clone.

v_gene: TRBV6-1; j_gene: TRBJ2-2; abundance: many; len: 15; d_gene: -; CDR3aa: CASSGLKTNTGELFF; CDR3nt: TGTGCCAGCAGTGGGCTAAAGACGAACACCGGGGAGCTGTTTTTT
v_gene: TRBV2; j_gene: TRBJ2-3; abundance: -; len: 14; d_gene: TRBD1; CDR3aa: CASSYNRGDATQYF; CDR3nt: TGTGCCAGCAGTTACAACAGGGGTGATGCTACGCAGTATTTT
v_gene: TRBV27; j_gene: TRBJ2-2; abundance: many; len: 16; d_gene: -; CDR3aa: CASSLLGKRGTGELFF; CDR3nt: TGTGCCAGCAGTTTATTGGGAAAGAGAGGCACCGGGGAGCTGTTTTTT
v_gene: TRBV9; j_gene: TRBJ2-2; abundance: -; len: 17; d_gene: -; CDR3aa: CASSPTSLVANTGELFF; CDR3nt: TGTGCCAGCAGTCCGACCTCACTAGTCGCGAACACCGGGGAGCTGTTTTTT
v_gene: TRBV12-3/TRBV12-4; j_gene: TRBJ2-5; abundance: many; len: 15; d_gene: -; CDR3aa: CASSGTSLPQETQYF; CDR3nt: TGTGCCAGCAGCGGGACCTCGCTACCCCAAGAGACCCAGTACTTC
v_gene: TRBV6-1; j_gene: TRBJ1-5; abundance: many; len: 16; d_gene: TRBD1; CDR3aa: CASSYTGTGLSQPQHF; CDR3nt: TGTGCCAGCAGCTACACCGGGACAGGGTTGTCTCAGCCCCAGCATTTT
v_gene: TRBV5-1; j_gene: TRBJ2-3; abundance: many; len: 15; d_gene: -; CDR3aa: CASSLAGDPADTQYF; CDR3nt: TGCGCCAGCAGCTTGGCCGGCGATCCAGCAGATACGCAGTATTTT
v_gene: TRBV6-1; j_gene: TRBJ2-1; abundance: many; len: 14; d_gene: TRBD2; CDR3aa: CASSLAERYNEQFF; CDR3nt: TGTGCCAGCAGTCTAGCGGAGAGATACAATGAGCAGTTCTTC
v_gene: TRBV27; j_gene: TRBJ2-7; abundance: many; len: 14; d_gene: TRBD1; CDR3aa: CASRSQGSAYEQYF; CDR3nt: TGTGCCAGCAGATCACAGGGGTCGGCCTACGAGCAGTACTTC
v_gene: TRBV19; j_gene: TRBJ1-6; abundance: few; len: 14; d_gene: -; CDR3aa: CASSILYSDSPLHF; CDR3nt: TGTGCCAGTAGTATATTGTATTCTGATTCACCCCTCCACTTT
v_gene: TRBV30; j_gene: TRBJ1-1; abundance: many; len: 14; d_gene: -; CDR3aa: CAWSVQGWDTEAFF; CDR3nt: TGTGCCTGGAGTGTACAAGGTTGGGACACTGAAGCTTTCTTT
v_gene: TRBV7-8; j_gene: TRBJ1-2; abundance: many; len: 14; d_gene: -; CDR3aa: CASSLKQGTYGYTF; CDR3nt: TGTGCCAGCAGCTTAAAACAGGGAACCTATGGCTACACCTTC
v_gene: TRBV6-1; j_gene: TRBJ2-7; abundance: -; len: 12; d_gene: -; CDR3aa: CASKGGVYEQYF; CDR3nt: TGTGCCAGCAAAGGGGGGGTCTACGAGCAGTACTTC
v_gene: TRBV18; j_gene: TRBJ2-7; abundance: many; len: 14; d_gene: TRBD1; CDR3aa: CASSPGTGLLEQYF; CDR3nt: TGTGCCAGCTCACCCGGGACAGGGCTCCTCGAGCAGTACTTC
v_gene: TRBV20-1; j_gene: TRBJ2-7; abundance: few; len: 13; d_gene: -; CDR3aa: CSARDRRTYEQYF; CDR3nt: TGCAGTGCTAGAGATCGGAGGACCTACGAGCAGTACTTC
v_gene: TRBV5-5; j_gene: TRBJ2-3; abundance: many; len: 18; d_gene: -; CDR3aa: CASSLIRGRQFSTDTQYF; CDR3nt: TGTGCCAGCAGCTTGATTCGTGGGCGACAGTTCAGCACAGATACGCAGTATTTT
v_gene: TRBV20-1; j_gene: TRBJ2-1; abundance: -; len: 12; d_gene: TRBD2; CDR3aa: CSSSGSSYEQFF; CDR3nt: TGCAGTTCTAGCGGGAGTTCCTATGAGCAGTTCTTC
v_gene: TRBV2; j_gene: TRBJ1-6; abundance: -; len: 14; d_gene: TRBD1; CDR3aa: CASRRDREGSPLHF; CDR3nt: TGTGCCAGCAGAAGGGACAGGGAAGGATCACCCCTCCACTTT
v_gene: TRBV19; j_gene: TRBJ2-3; abundance: -; len: 11; d_gene: -; CDR3aa: CASGQADTQYF; CDR3nt: TGTGCCAGCGGCCAGGCAGATACGCAGTATTTT
v_gene: TRBV10-1; j_gene: TRBJ2-7; abundance: many; len: 14; d_gene: TRBD1; CDR3aa: CASPGTGVSLEQYF; CDR3nt: TGCGCCAGTCCCGGGACAGGGGTTTCCCTCGAGCAGTACTTC
v_gene: TRBV5-1; j_gene: TRBJ1-3; abundance: -; len: 18; d_gene: -; CDR3aa: CASSLAPGYGSSGNTIYF; CDR3nt: TGCGCCAGCAGCTTGGCCCCAGGGTATGGGAGCTCTGGAAACACCATATATTTT
v_gene: TRBV28; j_gene: TRBJ2-7; abundance: few; len: 19; d_gene: TRBD1; CDR3aa: CASSLDLPRVWDRGYEQYF; CDR3nt: TGTGCCAGCAGTTTAGATTTACCTCGGGTATGGGACAGGGGATACGAGCAGTACTTC
v_gene: TRBV10-2; j_gene: TRBJ2-4; abundance: many; len: 16; d_gene: TRBD2; CDR3aa: CASSELASGRGNIQYF; CDR3nt: TGCGCCAGCAGTGAGTTGGCTAGCGGGAGAGGTAACATTCAGTACTTC
v_gene: TRBV18; j_gene: TRBJ1-1; abundance: -; len: 12; d_gene: -; CDR3aa: CASSPAYTEAFF; CDR3nt: TGTGCCAGCTCACCCGCGTACACTGAAGCTTTCTTT
v_gene: TRBV20-1; j_gene: TRBJ1-5; abundance: many; len: 14; d_gene: TRBD1; CDR3aa: CSARADRGSQPQHF; CDR3nt: TGCAGTGCCCGTGCGGACAGGGGATCGCAGCCCCAGCATTTT
v_gene: TRBV7-8; j_gene: TRBJ2-7; abundance: many; len: 15; d_gene: -; CDR3aa: CASSYGLLPTYEQYF; CDR3nt: TGTGCCAGCAGCTACGGACTACTCCCTACCTACGAGCAGTACTTC
v_gene: TRBV27; j_gene: TRBJ2-7; abundance: many; len: 15; d_gene: -; CDR3aa: CASSLGGRYSYEQYF; CDR3nt: TGTGCCAGCAGTTTAGGCGGGCGTTACTCCTACGAGCAGTACTTC
v_gene: TRBV12-3/TRBV12-4; j_gene: TRBJ2-5; abundance: many; len: 13; d_gene: -; CDR3aa: CASSLTRWETQYF; CDR3nt: TGTGCCAGCAGTTTGACGCGTTGGGAGACCCAGTACTTC
v_gene: TRBV12-3/TRBV12-4; j_gene: TRBJ2-3; abundance: many; len: 13; d_gene: -; CDR3aa: CASASRAQGTQYF; CDR3nt: TGTGCCAGCGCCTCTAGGGCCCAAGGTACGCAGTATTTT
v_gene: TRBV7-2; j_gene: TRBJ2-7; abundance: many; len: 16; d_gene: TRBD1; CDR3aa: CASSYPLGTVSYEQYF; CDR3nt: TGTGCCAGCAGCTACCCCCTGGGGACAGTATCCTACGAGCAGTACTTC
v_gene: TRBV3-1; j_gene: TRBJ2-3; abundance: many; len: 15; d_gene: TRBD2; CDR3aa: CASSQGLAEGGTQYF; CDR3nt: TGTGCCAGCAGCCAGGGACTAGCGGAGGGTGGTACGCAGTATTTT
v_gene: TRBV18; j_gene: TRBJ2-5; abundance: many; len: 16; d_gene: TRBD2; CDR3aa: CASSPRLAGSQETQYF; CDR3nt: TGTGCCAGCTCACCCCGACTAGCGGGATCCCAAGAGACCCAGTACTTC
v_gene: TRBV9; j_gene: TRBJ2-3; abundance: many; len: 16; d_gene: TRBD2; CDR3aa: CASSVGGTSGTDTQYF; CDR3nt: TGTGCCAGCAGCGTAGGTGGGACTAGCGGCACAGATACGCAGTATTTT
v_gene: TRBV7-2; j_gene: TRBJ1-4; abundance: -; len: 15; d_gene: -; CDR3aa: CASSLWARENEKLFF; CDR3nt: TGTGCCAGCAGCTTATGGGCTAGGGAAAATGAAAAACTGTTTTTT
v_gene: TRBV6-2/TRBV6-3; j_gene: TRBJ2-2; abundance: -; len: 17; d_gene: -; CDR3aa: CASSYTSAGGNTGELFF; CDR3nt: TGTGCCAGCAGTTACACGTCGGCAGGGGGGAACACGGGGGAGCTGTTTTTT
v_gene: TRBV11-2; j_gene: TRBJ2-4; abundance: many; len: 12; d_gene: -; CDR3aa: CASSTTGDIQYF; CDR3nt: TGTGCCAGCAGCACCACCGGGGACATTCAGTACTTC
v_gene: TRBV27; j_gene: TRBJ2-3; abundance: many; len: 19; d_gene: TRBD2; CDR3aa: CASTGRLAGVSGHTDTQYF; CDR3nt: TGTGCCAGCACTGGTAGACTAGCGGGAGTGTCGGGACACACAGATACGCAGTATTTT
v_gene: TRBV25-1; j_gene: TRBJ2-1; abundance: many; len: 15; d_gene: TRBD2; CDR3aa: CASSSAGASYNEQFF; CDR3nt: TGTGCCAGCAGCTCAGCGGGAGCGTCCTACAATGAGCAGTTCTTC
v_gene: TRBV11-1; j_gene: TRBJ2-1; abundance: many; len: 15; d_gene: TRBD2; CDR3aa: CASSSLAGGHHEQFF; CDR3nt: TGTGCCAGCAGCTCTCTAGCGGGAGGGCACCATGAGCAGTTCTTC
v_gene: TRBV2; j_gene: TRBJ2-2; abundance: many; len: 14; d_gene: -; CDR3aa: CASSEFGRGGELFF; CDR3nt: TGTGCCAGCAGTGAGTTTGGCCGGGGCGGGGAGCTGTTTTTT
v_gene: TRBV7-9; j_gene: TRBJ1-2; abundance: many; len: 14; d_gene: TRBD1; CDR3aa: CASSPPGQFYGYTF; CDR3nt: TGTGCCAGCAGCCCCCCGGGACAGTTCTATGGCTACACCTTC
v_gene: TRBV28; j_gene: TRBJ2-3; abundance: many; len: 14; d_gene: -; CDR3aa: CASSTSLATDTQYF; CDR3nt: -
v_gene: TRBV5-1; j_gene: TRBJ2-5; abundance: -; len: 13; d_gene: -; CDR3aa: CASSFPSTETQYF; CDR3nt: TGCGCCAGCAGCTTTCCCAGTACAGAGACCCAGTACTTC
v_gene: TRBV5-1; j_gene: TRBJ2-1; abundance: many; len: 15; d_gene: TRBD2; CDR3aa: CASSFPSGTYNEQFF; CDR3nt: TGCGCCAGCAGCTTTCCTAGCGGAACCTACAATGAGCAGTTCTTC
v_gene: TRBV27; j_gene: TRBJ2-7; abundance: many; len: 14; d_gene: -; CDR3aa: CASSWYRDHYEQYF; CDR3nt: TGTGCCAGCAGTTGGTACAGGGACCACTACGAGCAGTACTTC